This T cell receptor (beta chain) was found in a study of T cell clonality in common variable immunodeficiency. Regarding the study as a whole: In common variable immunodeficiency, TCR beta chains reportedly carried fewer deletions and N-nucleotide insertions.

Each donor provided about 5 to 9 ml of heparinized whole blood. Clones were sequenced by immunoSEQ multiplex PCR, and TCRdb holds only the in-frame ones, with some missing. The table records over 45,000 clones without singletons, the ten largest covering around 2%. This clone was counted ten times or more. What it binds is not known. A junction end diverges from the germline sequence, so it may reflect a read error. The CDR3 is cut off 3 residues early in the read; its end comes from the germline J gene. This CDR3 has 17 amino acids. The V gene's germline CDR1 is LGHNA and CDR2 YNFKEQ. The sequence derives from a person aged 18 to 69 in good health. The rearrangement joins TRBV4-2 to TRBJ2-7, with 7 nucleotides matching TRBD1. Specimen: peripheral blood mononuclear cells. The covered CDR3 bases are TGCGCCAGCAGCCAAGACGTGGGTTCAGGGGGAACCTACGAG. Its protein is CASSQDVGSGGTYE. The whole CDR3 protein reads CASSQDVGSGGTYEQYF.